This T cell receptor (beta chain) stems from a study of cytotoxic CD8 clonotypes in ibrutinib-treated CLL (dated by TCRdb to the early 2020s). Describing the broader study: The cohort had ten to twelve relapsed/refractory and under 16 treatment-naive patients; roughly 18 were IGHV unmutated. Cryopreserved peripheral blood mononuclear cells were obtained prior to treatment, at the time of response, and at either disease progression or sustained remission. On average, each sample had roughly 230,000 productive templates and approximately 89,000 productive rearrangements. Partial responses were observed in approximately 24 patients and complete responses in 2; after a median follow-up of 68 months, remission was maintained in approximately 14 patients and progression was observed in 12. Response samples were obtained after a median of around 11 months of treatment, with a range of about 6 to 36 months. Every remission and progressive disease sample was obtained while ibrutinib was still being received by the patients. Of the 86 participants in the trial, about 26 had longitudinal samples available.

The sample's time point label is to be understood as: eleven to twelve months on ibrutinib. For TCR beta library preparation, roughly 1.8 micrograms of genomic DNA was extracted from cryopreserved PBMCs. Longitudinal blood samples from CLL patients receiving ibrutinib monotherapy were subjected to high-throughput TCR beta sequencing. The patients took part in an open-label, single-center phase 2 trial of ibrutinib monotherapy. A MiSeq instrument was used for deep resolution sequencing, which targeted depths ranging from 1 in 1 million up to 1 in 200,000 T cells, with coverage averaging 10x for each clonotype. TCR beta libraries were generated with the immunoSEQ hsTCRB Kit. In the authors' own workflow: The data were analyzed with ImmunoSEQ Analyzer and ImmunoSEQ Data Assistant, and V, D and J gene assignments followed IMGT definitions. Clonality was computed as one minus normalized Shannon entropy of productive rearrangement frequencies, ranging from 0 to 1. Public clonotype analysis was restricted to overrepresented clonotypes comprising at least 0.05% of each patient's repertoire. More than ten repertoires from age-matched healthy donors, obtained from immuneACCESS, served as clonality controls. Drawn from immuneACCESS, this table holds only the in-frame rearrangements with V and J called that TCRdb kept. Clones are partly lost; checked studies trace under half to an unresolved V gene and leave the rest unexplained. The V and J calls and clone size are taken from that table; D and trimming were inferred from the DNA. The sample has tens of thousands of clones on record, approximately 71% of them singletons. The ten largest clones represent roughly two fifths of the sample.

From the cysteine through the phenylalanine, the CDR3 covers 14 amino acids. Of all the DNA, just the CDR3 is kept, 42 bases in frame from base 1. V and J lose 0 bases and 5 bases, and a span of 9 bases separates them. The germline V gene yields SGHRS for CDR1 and YFSETQ for CDR2. The research as a whole found: Public clonotypes were found to be uncommon and were observed to contract or remain stable during treatment; the increase in clonality was shown to reflect expansion of private clonotypes at ibrutinib response. Baseline clonality was found to be higher than that of age-matched healthy donors and was strongly correlated with circulating CD8+ T-cell counts. Sampling times were not matched between patients in sustained remission and patients whose disease was progressing, and lymph node repertoires were not examined. Clonality increased at ibrutinib response, stayed stable in sustained remission, and fell back toward baseline at progression.

About this clone: There is no known antigen for this receptor. Base qualities were left out, and no much larger clone turns up one base away.

The receptor's source is a human donor with chronic lymphocytic leukemia. Recombination connected TRBV5-1 to TRBJ2-1; TRBD2 is a possible D gene, resting on 5 matching bases. The sequencing used PBMCs, collected after 12 months of ibrutinib treatment. Here is the DNA: TGCGCCAGCAGCTTGGGTAGCGCCGACAATGAGCAGTTCTTC. It codes for CASSLGSADNEQFF.